This T cell receptor (beta chain) was recovered during a study of blood T cell repertoires in COVID-19. In the study's own analysis: Estimation of nucleated cell counts relied on the amplification of reference gene primers. Data came from immunoSEQ multiplex PCR; TCRdb stores just in-frame clones and leaves some out. V, J and clone size reflect that table, while D and trimming were determined from the DNA. The data hold some 100,000 clones, with 70% to 80% observed a single time. The germline gives CDR1 LNHDA, CDR2 SQIVND (reference sequence). Trimming took 7 bases from V and 0 from J, leaving 13 bases between them. This CDR3 contains 15 residues.

The sequence was obtained from a man in his fifties with acute or convalescent COVID-19. The V and J genes are TRBV19 and TRBJ2-1; D is uncertain. The sample consisted of peripheral blood. As DNA, the CDR3 is TGTGCCAGTAAGAAAGGAGCTGCCTCCTACAATGAGCAGTTCTTC. Translation gives CASKKGAASYNEQFF.